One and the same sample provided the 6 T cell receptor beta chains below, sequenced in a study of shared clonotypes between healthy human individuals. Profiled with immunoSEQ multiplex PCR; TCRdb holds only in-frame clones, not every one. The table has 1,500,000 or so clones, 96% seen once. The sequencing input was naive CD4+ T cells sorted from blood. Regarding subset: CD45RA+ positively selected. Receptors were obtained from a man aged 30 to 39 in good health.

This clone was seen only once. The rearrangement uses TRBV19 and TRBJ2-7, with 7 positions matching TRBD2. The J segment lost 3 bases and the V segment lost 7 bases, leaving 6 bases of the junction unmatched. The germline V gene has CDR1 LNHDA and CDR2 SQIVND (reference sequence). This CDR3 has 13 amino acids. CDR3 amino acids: CASNSGTNYEQYF. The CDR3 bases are TGTGCCAGTAACAGCGGGACCAACTACGAGCAGTACTTC.

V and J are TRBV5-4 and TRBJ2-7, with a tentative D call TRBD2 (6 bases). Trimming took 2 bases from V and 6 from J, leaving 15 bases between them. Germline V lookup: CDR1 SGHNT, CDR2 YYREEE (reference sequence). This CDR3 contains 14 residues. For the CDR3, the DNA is TGTGCCAGCAGCTTACCCGGGAGAAACGGCGAGCAGTACTTC. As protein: CASSLPGRNGEQYF.

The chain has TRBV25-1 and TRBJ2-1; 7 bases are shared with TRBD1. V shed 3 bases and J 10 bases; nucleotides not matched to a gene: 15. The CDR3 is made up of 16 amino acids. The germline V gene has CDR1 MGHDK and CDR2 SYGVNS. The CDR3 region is CASSDPTGDRYSEQFF. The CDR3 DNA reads TGTGCCAGCAGTGACCCTACAGGGGATCGGTATAGCGAGCAGTTCTTC.

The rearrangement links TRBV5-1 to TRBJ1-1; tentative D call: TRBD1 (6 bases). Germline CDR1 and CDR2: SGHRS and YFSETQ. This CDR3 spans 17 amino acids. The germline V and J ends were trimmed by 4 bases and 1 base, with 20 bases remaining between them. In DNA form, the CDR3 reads TGCGCCAGCAGCCTAACCGGTATGGGGGCCGGGAACACTGAAGCTTTCTTT. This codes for CASSLTGMGAGNTEAFF.

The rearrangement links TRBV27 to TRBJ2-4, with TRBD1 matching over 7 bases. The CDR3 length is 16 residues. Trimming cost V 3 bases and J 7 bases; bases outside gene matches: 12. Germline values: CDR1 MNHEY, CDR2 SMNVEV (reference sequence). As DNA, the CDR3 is TGTGCCAGCAGTTTCAGACAGGGTAGTTTGAAGAACATTCAGTACTTC. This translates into CASSFRQGSLKNIQYF.

DNA for the CDR3: TGTGCCAGCAACTCGGACATTAGCAATCAGCCCCAGCATTTT. Amino acids: CASNSDISNQPQHF. The rearrangement uses TRBV6-6 and TRBJ1-5; a possible D gene is TRBD1 (5 bases). The CDR3 is 14 amino acids. V was cut by 7 bases and J by 0 bases, with 10 bases left in between. The germline gives CDR1 MNHNY, CDR2 SVGAGI (reference sequence).